These T cell receptor beta chains were read from a single sample in a study of human thymus T cells. Some clones are missing from TCRdb's copy, which holds only in-frame ones; the method was immunoSEQ multiplex PCR. This table holds tens of thousands of clones, around 95% found once. Sequences were obtained from thymus tissue. The receptors derive from a girl less than two years old with a congenital heart defect but otherwise immunologically healthy. The conserved cysteine and the conserved F or W are not part of the CDR3 here.

j_call,v_call,cdr3_aa
TRBJ1-2,TRBV4-2,ASSQQNPGQIANYGYT
TRBJ1-2,TRBV27,ASSPTGLRRNGYT
TRBJ2-1,TRBV6-1,ASSPPGLSNEQF
TRBJ1-4,TRBV30,AWSVLLDRGEKLF
TRBJ1-5,TRBV7-2,ASSLAGTGNQPQH
TRBJ2-7,TRBV2,ASSPPRTSAGEQY
TRBJ1-1,TRBV15,ATSSLGGAGNTEAF
TRBJ2-6,TRBV19,ASSILSGANVLT
TRBJ2-1,TRBV10-3,AINGPGGLDEQF
TRBJ1-2,TRBV27,ASSFRYGQGGYGYT
TRBJ2-3,TRBV7-6,ASSLRGGITDTQY
TRBJ1-1,TRBV5-1,ASTTAPYTEAF
TRBJ2-1,TRBV9,ASSPHPSGPPNEQF
TRBJ1-5,TRBV7-2,ASSLAGHYQPQH
TRBJ1-1,TRBV6-5,ASSYGWEAF
TRBJ2-2,TRBV27,ASSFRSGSSTGELF
TRBJ1-2,TRBV5-1,ASSLAARQLNYGYT
TRBJ1-1,TRBV28,ATLVLGVNTEAF
TRBJ2-5,TRBV21-1,ASSKIGSGETQY
TRBJ2-7,TRBV6-5,ASEGAYYEQY
TRBJ1-1,TRBV23-1,ARGSGDTEAF
TRBJ1-3,TRBV15,ATSREGARDGNTIY
TRBJ2-7,TRBV7-9,ASSLEVRGLAGEGYEQY
TRBJ2-3,TRBV7-9,ASSATTRGTDTQY
TRBJ1-4,TRBV18,ASSFSEKLF
TRBJ2-2,TRBV6-6,ASSYDARTGELF
TRBJ1-5,TRBV19,ASSIGVQPQH
TRBJ1-1,TRBV18,ASSLQGAKPEAF